This TCR beta chain was captured by sequencing in a study of CD8+CD57+ T cells in acquired aplastic anemia (dated by TCRdb to 2016 to 2018). With respect to the entire study: Extracted DNA from sorted CD4+ and CD8+ cells averaged around 3.5 ug, ranging from roughly 0.2 to 30 ug. CD8+CD57+ expansion was defined as frequency above the mean frequency observed in healthy subjects. Results the study describes overall, beyond this receptor: CD8+ Simpson's diversity did not differ significantly between patients and healthy controls (P=0.060). Over 25 CD8+ CDR3 sequences were found in both patients and controls but appeared to be highly expressed in patients and within the immunodominant clones of the patients.

CDR1 and CDR2 are read off the germline V gene as SGHVS and FNYEAQ. Germline trimming: 5 bases from V, 5 bases from J; junction bases outside gene matches: 8. Taken from cysteine to phenylalanine, the CDR3 has 16 residues. The read is trimmed to its CDR3 DNA, 48 bases read in frame from base 1. Genomic DNA was used as template for profiling of TCR beta VDJ combinations and CDR3 sequences. An Illumina HiSeq 2000 was used for TCR repertoire sequencing. For the original study's pipeline: Repertoire assessment relied on Simpson's diversity index, CDR3 size and DJ length profiles, and TRBV/TRBJ rearrangement plots. The most abundant DNA sequence in the deep sequencing data was taken as the immunodominant clone. CDR3 amino acid sequences were checked for sharing between subjects and were compared against published repertoires and the VDJdb database. TCRdb trimmed public reads at Q25 via fastp, called clones via MiXCR and kept in-frame beta chains. Rows merge per CDR3 protein into single entries with the most common DNA and genes. The V and J calls follow TCRdb's processing rather than the paper's. The sample table shows hundreds of thousands of distinct CDR3 sequences, and 25% to 40% are seen once. Less than 1% of the sample is held by the ten biggest clonotypes.

This clonotype has a handful of counts. No cognate antigen has been identified for it. One base away there is no much larger clone; base qualities are not given. The patients picked for sequencing were ones in whom flow cytometry had shown an expansion of CD8+CD57+ cells. Severe acquired aplastic anemia was diagnosed in all patients according to International Study of Aplastic Anemia and Agranulocytosis and Camitta criteria. At the time blood was sampled, none of the patients had received any therapy. In the study, sorted CD4+ and CD8+ blood T cells from patients with severe aplastic anemia and from healthy subjects underwent deep sequencing of TCR repertoires. In the USA, patient enrollment took place under clinicaltrials.gov protocols 00001620, 01623167, 00001397, 00071045, 00081523 and 00961064. Ficoll-Paque density gradient centrifugation was used to isolate peripheral blood mononuclear cells. Before DNA extraction, CD4+ and CD8+ T cells were sorted with FACS or magnetic beads.

The source material was sorted CD4+, CD8+, or CD8+CD57+ T cells (not recorded which) from PBMCs. The rearranged segments are TRBV7-6 and TRBJ2-5; 13 of the junction bases match TRBD2. This clonotype was obtained from a human donor with aplastic anemia. The CDR3 reads as follows: CASSVTSGGALETQYF. The nucleotide sequence is given as TGTGCCAGCAGCGTTACTAGCGGGGGGGCCTTGGAGACCCAGTACTTC.